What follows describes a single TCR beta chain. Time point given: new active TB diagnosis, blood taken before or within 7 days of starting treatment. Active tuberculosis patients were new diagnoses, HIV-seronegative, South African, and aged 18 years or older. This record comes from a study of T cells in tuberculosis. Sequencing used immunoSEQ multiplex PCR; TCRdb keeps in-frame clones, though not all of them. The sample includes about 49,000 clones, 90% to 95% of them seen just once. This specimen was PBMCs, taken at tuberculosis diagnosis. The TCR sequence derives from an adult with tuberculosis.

CDR3 sequence reads: CASRPGSIQETQYF. The CDR3 DNA reads TGTGCCAGCAGACCCGGGAGTATCCAAGAGACCCAGTACTTC. The V and J genes are TRBV28 and TRBJ2-5; perhaps TRBD2 as D (6 bases). V lost 6 bases and J lost 1, with 12 bases in between. The CDR3 length is 14 residues. Germline-derived CDR1 and CDR2 are MDHEN and SYDVKM.